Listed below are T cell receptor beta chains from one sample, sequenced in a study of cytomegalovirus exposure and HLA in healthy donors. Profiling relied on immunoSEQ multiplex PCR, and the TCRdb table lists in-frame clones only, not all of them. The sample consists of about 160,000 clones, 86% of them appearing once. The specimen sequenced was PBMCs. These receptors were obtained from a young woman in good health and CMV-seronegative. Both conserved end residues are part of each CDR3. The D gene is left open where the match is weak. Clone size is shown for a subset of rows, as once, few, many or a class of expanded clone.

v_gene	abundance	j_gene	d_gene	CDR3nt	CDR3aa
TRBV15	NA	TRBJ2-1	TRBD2	TGTGCCACGCGGACTAGCGGCTACAATGAGCAGTTCTTC	CATRTSGYNEQFF
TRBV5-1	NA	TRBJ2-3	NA	TGCGCCAGCAGCTTGGACAGATTCACAGATACGCAGTATTTT	CASSLDRFTDTQYF
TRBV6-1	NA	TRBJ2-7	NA	TGTGCCAGCACCTGGGGCGGCTTGAGCTCCTACGAGCAGTACTTC	CASTWGGLSSYEQYF
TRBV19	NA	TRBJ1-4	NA	TGTGCCAGTAGTAACGTATTTCGGGGTTCTAACGAAAAACTGTTTTTT	CASSNVFRGSNEKLFF
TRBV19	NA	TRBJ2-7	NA	TGTGCCAGTAGTATAGGTTACGGGTACGAGCAGTACTTC	CASSIGYGYEQYF
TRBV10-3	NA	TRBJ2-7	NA	TGTGCCATCCTTTACTACGAGCAGTACTTC	CAILYYEQYF
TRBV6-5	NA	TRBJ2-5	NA	TGTGCCAGCAGTTACTCTATAGCCAACCAAGAGACCCAGTACTTC	CASSYSIANQETQYF
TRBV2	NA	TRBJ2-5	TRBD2	TGTGCCAGCACTCAACTAGCGGGGGGCCTGCAAGAGACCCAGTACTTC	CASTQLAGGLQETQYF
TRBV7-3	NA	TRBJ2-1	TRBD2	TGTGCCAGCAGCCCGAGACTAGCCGGTGAGCAGTTCTTC	CASSPRLAGEQFF
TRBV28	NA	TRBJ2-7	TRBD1	TGTGCCAGCAGTACGACGGGACAGAGCTCCTACGAGCAGTACTTC	CASSTTGQSSYEQYF
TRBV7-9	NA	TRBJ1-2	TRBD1	TGTGCCAGCAGCTGGGGACAGGGGGCTCCTAACTATGGCTACACCTTC	CASSWGQGAPNYGYTF
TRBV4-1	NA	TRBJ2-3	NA	TGCGCCAGCAGCCAAGCGGTGGAGACGGTGGAAGATACGCAGTATTTT	CASSQAVETVEDTQYF
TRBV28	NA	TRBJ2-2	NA	TGTGCCAGCAGTCCCAGGGGATTTTTGAGTGGGGAGCTGTTTTTT	CASSPRGFLSGELFF
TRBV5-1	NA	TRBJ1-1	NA	TGCGCCAGCAGCTTGGTCGGTGCCTCGAATGAAGCTTTCTTT	CASSLVGASNEAFF
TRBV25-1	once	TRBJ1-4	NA	TGTGCCAGCCAGGGATTTAGGAAACTGTTTTTT	CASQGFRKLFF
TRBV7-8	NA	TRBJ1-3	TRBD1	TGTGCCAGCAAGGGGGCAGGGGGCTATCCTGGAAACACCATATATTTT	CASKGAGGYPGNTIYF
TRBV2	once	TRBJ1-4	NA	TGTGCCAGCAGTCTCCAGGGGACCGCCGGAGAGGTCGACAATGAAAAACTGTTTTTT	CASSLQGTAGEVDNEKLFF
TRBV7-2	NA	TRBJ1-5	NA	TGTGCCAGCAGCCCCTATAGCAATCAGCCCCAGCATTTT	CASSPYSNQPQHF
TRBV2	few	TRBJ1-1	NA	TGTGCCAGCAGGCCAACCCGGGGAGTTGGAGCTTTCTTT	CASRPTRGVGAFF
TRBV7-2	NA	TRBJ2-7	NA	TGTGCCAGCCCCTTCAGGGGTAGGGGTTCTTCCTACGAGCAGTACTTC	CASPFRGRGSSYEQYF
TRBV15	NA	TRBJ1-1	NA	TGTGCCACCAGCAGAGTTCAGGATACTGAAGCTTTCTTT	CATSRVQDTEAFF
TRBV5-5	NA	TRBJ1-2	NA	TGTGCCAGCACCTGGTGGGGACTTAACTATGGCTACACCTTC	CASTWWGLNYGYTF
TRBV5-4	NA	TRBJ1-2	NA	TGTGCCAGCAGCTTGGACGGGAACTATGGCTACACCTTC	CASSLDGNYGYTF
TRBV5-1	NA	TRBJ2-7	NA	TGCGCCAGCAGCCCCGGCTACGAGCAGTACTTC	CASSPGYEQYF
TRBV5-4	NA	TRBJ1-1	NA	TGTGCCAGCAGCCACTCGGGGGGGCCGAACACTGAAGCTTTCTTT	CASSHSGGPNTEAFF
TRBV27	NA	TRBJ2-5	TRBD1	TGTGCCAGCAGTCGAATAGGGACAGGAAGGGGCGAGACCCAGTACTTC	CASSRIGTGRGETQYF
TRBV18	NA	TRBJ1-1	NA	TGTGCCAGCTCACCCTACCGACAGTTGAACACTGAAGCTTTCTTT	CASSPYRQLNTEAFF
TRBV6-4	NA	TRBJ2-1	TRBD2	TGTGCCAGCAGCCCCCTCGCGGGAGGATCCAATGAGCAGTTCTTC	CASSPLAGGSNEQFF
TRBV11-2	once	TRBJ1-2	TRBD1	TGTGCCAGCAGCTGGGACAGTCTTCTACGACGTGGCTACACCTTC	CASSWDSLLRRGYTF
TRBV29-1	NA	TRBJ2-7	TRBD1	TGCAGCGTCGGGCAAGACAGGGGACCCTACGAGCAGTACTTC	CSVGQDRGPYEQYF
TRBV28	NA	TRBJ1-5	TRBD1	TGTGCCAGCAGTGCGCCGGACAGGGCCAATCAGCCCCAGCATTTT	CASSAPDRANQPQHF
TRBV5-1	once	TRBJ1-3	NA	TGCGCCAGCAGCTTATCCGGGAACTCTGGAAACACCATATATTTT	CASSLSGNSGNTIYF
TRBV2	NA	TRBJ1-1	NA	TGTGCCAGCAGTGTAGGCCTCCCGGGAGACACTGAAGCTTTCTTT	CASSVGLPGDTEAFF
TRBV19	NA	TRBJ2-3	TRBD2	TGTGCCAGCCGGGGGGGGCATTCAGATACGCAGTATTTT	CASRGGHSDTQYF
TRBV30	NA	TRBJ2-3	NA	TGTGCCTGGCTTCCCCGGTACACAGATACGCAGTATTTT	CAWLPRYTDTQYF
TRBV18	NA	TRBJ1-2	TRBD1	TGTGCCAGCTCACCTCTACAGGGGGGCTACACCTTC	CASSPLQGGYTF
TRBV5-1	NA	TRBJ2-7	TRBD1	TGCGCCAGCAGCCTCGGGACAGGCGAGATCCACGAGCAGTACTTC	CASSLGTGEIHEQYF
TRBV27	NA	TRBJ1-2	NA	TGTGCCACCCATCCGTTGGGGGCAGGTGGCTACACCTTC	CATHPLGAGGYTF
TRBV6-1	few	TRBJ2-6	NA	TGTGCCAGCAGTGACACAGGGTGGTCTCACTCTGGGGCCAACGTCCTGACTTTC	CASSDTGWSHSGANVLTF
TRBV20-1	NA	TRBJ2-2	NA	TGCAGTGCTATCGGGGAGGGGGAGCTGTTTTTT	CSAIGEGELFF
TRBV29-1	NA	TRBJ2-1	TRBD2	TGCAGCGCGGGGGGGATAGCGGCCGACAATGAGCAGTTCTTC	CSAGGIAADNEQFF
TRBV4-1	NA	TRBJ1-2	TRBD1	TGCGCCAGCAGCCAACCGGGACAGAGGAGCTATGGCTACACCTTC	CASSQPGQRSYGYTF
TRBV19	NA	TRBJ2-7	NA	TGTGCCAGTGGGGACGGCTCAGGGGCTTACGAGCAGTACTTC	CASGDGSGAYEQYF
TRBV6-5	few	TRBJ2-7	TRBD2	TGTGCCAGCAGTTATCTAGCGGGGGCCCTGGGGGAGCAGTACTTC	CASSYLAGALGEQYF
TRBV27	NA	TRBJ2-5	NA	TGTGCCAGCAGTCCCACCCCCCAGGGTTCGCAAGAGACCCAGTACTTC	CASSPTPQGSQETQYF
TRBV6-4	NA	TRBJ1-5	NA	TGTGCCAGCAAACGGTATGTGGGGAGAGTAAGCAATCAGCCCCAGCATTTT	CASKRYVGRVSNQPQHF